This T cell receptor (beta chain) was recorded in a study of spatial heterogeneity in lung cancer. Study-level background: Raw reads showed each unique TCR and UMI combination turning up more than ten times on average.

Sample time point: sample taken at primary tumor resection. The input material, whole RNA from tumor, nontumor lung or frozen PBMC, was sequenced unsorted. Samples came from 72 TRACERx patients with untreated early-stage lung cancer. CDR1 is MNHNY and CDR2 is SVGAGI in the germline V gene (reference sequence). The V and J ends lost 6 bases and 0 bases respectively, with 12 bases between them. The CDR3 has 16 residues. Individually, TCR cDNA molecules were each labelled with a unique molecular identifier. TCRdb passed the 5' RACE reads through MiXCR, listing each CDR3 protein once. The data show about 48,000 distinct CDR3 sequences, with under 6% seen just once and over 8.5% held by the top ten. This clonotype has ten or more counts.

This clonotype originated in a male donor with early-stage non-small cell lung cancer. The chain recombines TRBV6-6 with TRBJ2-6; the D is unclear. Source: PBMCs, taken at surgery. Here the CDR3 DNA reads TGTGCCAGCAGGGGCCTGATTGGCTCTGGGGCCAACGTCCTGACTTTC. This codes for CASRGLIGSGANVLTF.